This T cell receptor beta chain was profiled in a study of blood T cell repertoires in COVID-19. In the case of this clone: The sample has other DNA sequences that encode this CDR3 too.

Deletions cut 1 base from V and 2 bases from J, with 8 bases between. The germline CDR1 and CDR2 sequences are KGHSH and LQKENI. The CDR3 is 14 residues long. Libraries were prepared by immunoSEQ multiplex PCR; TCRdb keeps only in-frame clonotypes and omits some of them. The sample has 250,000 to 400,000 clones; around 88% are singletons. This sequence was found in a woman in her 30s with COVID-19, enrolled during active disease. The V gene is TRBV18, the J gene TRBJ1-1, with D unresolved. Material: peripheral blood. The CDR3 DNA reads TGTGCCAGCTCACCACAGGAACTAAACACTGAAGCTTTCTTT. Protein product: CASSPQELNTEAFF.